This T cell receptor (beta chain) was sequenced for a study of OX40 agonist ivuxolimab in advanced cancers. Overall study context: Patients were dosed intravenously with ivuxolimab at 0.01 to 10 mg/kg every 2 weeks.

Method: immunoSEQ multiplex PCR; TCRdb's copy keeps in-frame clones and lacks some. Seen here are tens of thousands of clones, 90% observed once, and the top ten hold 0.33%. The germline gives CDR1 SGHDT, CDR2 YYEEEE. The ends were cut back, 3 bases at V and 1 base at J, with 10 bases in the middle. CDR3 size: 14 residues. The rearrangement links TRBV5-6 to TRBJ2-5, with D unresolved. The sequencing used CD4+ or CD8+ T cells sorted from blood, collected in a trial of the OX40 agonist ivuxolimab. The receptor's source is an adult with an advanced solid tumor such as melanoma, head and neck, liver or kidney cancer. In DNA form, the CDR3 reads TGTGCCAGCAGCTCCTCCGCCCCCCAAGAGACCCAGTACTTC. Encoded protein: CASSSSAPQETQYF.